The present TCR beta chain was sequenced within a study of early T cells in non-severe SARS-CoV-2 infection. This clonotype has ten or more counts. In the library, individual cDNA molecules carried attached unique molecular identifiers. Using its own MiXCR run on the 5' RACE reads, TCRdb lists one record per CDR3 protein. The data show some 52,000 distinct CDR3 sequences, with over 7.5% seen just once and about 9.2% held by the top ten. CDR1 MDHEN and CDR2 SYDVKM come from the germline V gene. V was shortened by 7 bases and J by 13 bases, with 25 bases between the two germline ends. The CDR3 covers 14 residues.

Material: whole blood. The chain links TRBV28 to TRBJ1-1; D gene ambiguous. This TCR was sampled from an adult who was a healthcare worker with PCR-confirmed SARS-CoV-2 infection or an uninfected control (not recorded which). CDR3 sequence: CASTSRVTKGWDFF. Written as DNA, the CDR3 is TGTGCCAGCACCTCAAGGGTCACTAAAGGGTGGGATTTCTTT.